The 32 T cell receptor beta chains listed next were all sequenced from one sample in a study of OX40 agonist ivuxolimab in advanced cancers. Measured with immunoSEQ multiplex PCR; TCRdb has only the in-frame clones, and not every one. There are about 100,000 clones in the sample; approximately 94% occur only once, and 2% to 3% lies in the top ten. The sequenced sample was CD4+ or CD8+ T cells sorted from blood, obtained in a trial of the OX40 agonist ivuxolimab. The receptors stem from an adult with an advanced solid tumor such as melanoma, head and neck, liver or kidney cancer.

This rearrangement joins TRBV10-3 to TRBJ2-1; possibly TRBD1 or TRBD2 for D (5 bases each). The V end lost 3 bases, the J end lost 4 bases, and 19 bases lay between the germline ends. Germline V gene lookup returns CDR1 ENHRY and CDR2 SYGVKD. The CDR3 has 17 residues. CDR3 coding DNA: TGTGCCATCAGTGACCCCGGGACCCAAAAGGTTTACAATGAGCAGTTCTTC. Its protein product is CAISDPGTQKVYNEQFF.

This chain uses TRBV5-6 with TRBJ1-2; TRBD1 matches at 7 bases. The CDR3 spans 14 residues. Germline V gene lookup returns CDR1 SGHDT and CDR2 YYEEEE. The trim removed 5 bases at V and 5 bases at J, leaving 9 bases unmatched. This chain's CDR3 is CASSYGTALYGYTF. As DNA, the CDR3 is TGTGCCAGCAGTTACGGGACAGCCTTATATGGCTACACCTTC.

This clone was counted once. The chain has TRBV19 and TRBJ1-5, with TRBD1 as a possible D gene (6 bases). CDR1 LNHDA and CDR2 SQIVND come from the germline V gene (reference sequence). V was cut by 7 bases and J by 6 bases, with 16 bases left in between. The CDR3 contains 14 residues. The CDR3 DNA sequence: TGTGCCAGTACCAAGGACAGCTTGAGTCAGCCCCAGCATTTT. This translates into CASTKDSLSQPQHF.

The J gene is TRBJ2-5, the V gene TRBV10-3; tentatively, D is TRBD1 (5 bases). Trimming took off 3 bases at V and 5 bases at J, with 10 bases between the two ends. The CDR3 length is 13 residues. Germline assignment: CDR1 ENHRY and CDR2 SYGVKD. In DNA, the CDR3 is TGTGCCATCAGTGAAGGGGTGGGGGAGACCCAGTACTTC. It codes for CAISEGVGETQYF.

The rearrangement uses TRBV12-5 and TRBJ2-5; TRBD1 agrees at 10 bases. Germline CDR1 reads LGHNT; CDR2 reads FRNRAP. V shed 5 bases, J shed 4 bases, and the junction held 4 bases outside the gene matches. The CDR3 is made up of 14 amino acids. The CDR3 bases are TGTGCTAGTGGTCCCGACAGGGGGCTAGAGACCCAGTACTTC. Its protein product is CASGPDRGLETQYF.

This clone was counted a single time. The gene calls are TRBV2 and TRBJ1-5; D is possibly TRBD1 (5 bases). This CDR3 spans 12 amino acids. Trimming cost V 5 bases and J 7 bases, with 9 bases left between them. Germline CDR1 SNHLY, CDR2 FYNNEI. This chain's CDR3 is CASSSGRQPQHF. The DNA for the CDR3 is TGTGCCAGCAGTTCAGGGCGCCAGCCCCAGCATTTT.

The rearrangement links TRBV4-1 to TRBJ2-7; 8 bases map to TRBD1. The CDR3 loop spans 16 amino acids. Germline loops: CDR1 MGHRA, CDR2 YSYEKL. Trimming cost V 2 bases and J 2 bases; bases outside gene matches: 8. For the CDR3, the DNA is TGCGCCAGCAGCCAAACTCCAGGGGGCCTGACCTACGAGCAGTACTTC. The encoded protein is CASSQTPGGLTYEQYF.

The chain combines TRBV2 with TRBJ1-2; 10 bases are a match to TRBD1. J gave up 3 bases and V 5 bases, and 12 bases lay outside the gene matches. The CDR3 runs to 17 residues. Germline V gene data show CDR1 as SNHLY and CDR2 as FYNNEI. As DNA, the CDR3 is TGTGCCAGCAGTCAAAGGGGGGGACAGGGGCTCCACTATGGCTACACCTTC. Translated, it gives CASSQRGGQGLHYGYTF.

The chain has TRBV11-3 and TRBJ2-2, with unresolved D. V lost 0 bases to trimming and J lost 6 bases, with 2 bases between them. Germline-derived CDR1 and CDR2 are SGHNT and YENEEA. CDR3 length: 12 amino acids. The CDR3 region is CASSLDPGELFF. Written as DNA, the CDR3 is TGTGCCAGCAGCTTAGATCCCGGGGAGCTGTTTTTT.

The chain links TRBV9 to TRBJ1-2; TRBD1 might be the D (5 bases). Per the germline V gene, CDR1 is SGDLS and CDR2 is YYNGEE. This CDR3 spans 13 amino acids. The V end was cut by 5 bases, the J end by 3 bases, with 11 bases between. CDR3 in amino acids: CASRSGNDYGYTF. CDR3 sequence (DNA): TGTGCCAGCAGATCAGGGAATGACTATGGCTACACCTTC. Supplemented by reference TRBV9 and TRBJ1-2, the full variable domain reads DSGVTQTPKHLITATGQRVTLRCSPRSGDLSVYWYQQSLDQGLQFLIQYYNGEERAKGNILERFSAQQFPDLHSELNLSSLELGDSALYFCASRSGNDYGYTFGSGTRLTVV.

V is TRBV5-4 and J is TRBJ2-7; TRBD1 is a possible D gene (5 bases). The CDR3 covers 13 residues. Germline V gene sequence: CDR1 SGHNT, CDR2 YYREEE (reference sequence). The V gene lost 5 bases and the J gene lost 7 bases, with 16 bases spanning the gap. This CDR3 reads CASRAPSRGEQYF. CDR3 coding DNA: TGTGCCAGCAGGGCCCCCTCTAGGGGAGAGCAGTACTTC.

This rearrangement joins TRBV9 to TRBJ2-7, with D possibly being TRBD1 or TRBD2 (5 bases each). The CDR3 extends over 15 amino acids. The V end lost 4 bases, the J end lost 1 base, and 15 bases lay between the germline ends. Germline CDR1 and CDR2: SGDLS and YYNGEE. This chain's CDR3 is CASSKTGRESYEQYF. Here the CDR3 DNA reads TGTGCCAGCAGCAAAACAGGACGGGAATCCTACGAGCAGTACTTC.

The chain is built from TRBV5-1 and TRBJ1-5; tentatively, D is TRBD1 (5 bases). This CDR3 is built from 13 residues. The V gene's germline CDR1 is SGHRS and CDR2 YFSETQ. Trimming removed 3 bases from V and 5 bases from J, with 9 bases in between. The CDR3, as DNA: TGCGCCAGCAGCTCTCAGGGAGATCAGCCCCAGCATTTT. Translating it yields CASSSQGDQPQHF.

The V call is TRBV4-1, the J call TRBJ1-2; possible D gene TRBD1, 6 bases. CDR3 length: 15 residues. V shed 2 bases and J shed 4 bases, with 14 bases lying between them. Germline V CDR1 and CDR2: MGHRA, YSYEKL. Written as DNA, the CDR3 is TGCGCCAGCAGCCAAAACAGGGCCCGGGGCTATGGCTACACCTTC. Its translation: CASSQNRARGYGYTF.

The chain has TRBV19 and TRBJ1-5; TRBD1 matches at 7 bases. The J segment lost 3 bases and the V segment lost 4 bases, leaving 6 bases of the junction unmatched. Germline V CDR1 and CDR2: LNHDA, SQIVND (reference sequence). CDR3 length: 15 amino acids. The CDR3 loop is CASSSRGTDNQPQHF. CDR3 coding DNA: TGTGCCAGTAGTAGTAGAGGGACAGACAATCAGCCCCAGCATTTT.

This chain joins TRBV5-6 and TRBJ2-2, with 9 bases that match TRBD2. The junction had 3 bases not matched to a gene; V was cut back by 2 bases and J by 1 base. The CDR3 contains 16 residues. The germline gives CDR1 SGHDT, CDR2 YYEEEE. The CDR3: CASSFQTSGNTGELFF. DNA of the CDR3: TGTGCCAGCAGCTTTCAGACTAGCGGGAACACCGGGGAGCTGTTTTTT.

Worth noting for this clone: Its ends do not fully match the called genes, so a read error is possible. The rearrangement uses TRBV5-1 and TRBJ1-2, with D perhaps matching TRBD1 (5 bases). The CDR3 has 14 amino acids. CDR1 and CDR2 (germline): SGHRS, YFSETQ. In nucleotides, the CDR3 is TGCGCCAGCACCTTGCCGGGGGGGAACTATGGCTACACCTTC. Residues: CASTLPGGNYGYTF.

This chain joins TRBV5-4 and TRBJ2-3; 12 bases are shared with TRBD2. The germline gives CDR1 SGHNT, CDR2 YYREEE (reference sequence). J gave up 0 bases and V 4 bases, and 6 bases lay outside the gene matches. The CDR3 is 17 amino acids. In DNA form, the CDR3 reads TGTGCCAGCAGCAGAACCGGGACTAGCGGGAGCACAGATACGCAGTATTTT. Amino acids: CASSRTGTSGSTDTQYF. The whole variable domain, remainder taken from reference TRBV5-4 and TRBJ2-3, is ETGVTQSPTHLIKTRGQQVTLRCSSQSGHNTVSWYQQALGQGPQFIFQYYREEENGRGNFPPRFSGLQFPNYSSELNVNALELDDSALYLCASSRTGTSGSTDTQYFGPGTRLTVL.

This clone occurred a few times. CDR3 coding DNA: TGTGCCAGCAGTTACGACGAAGGAACTAATGAAAAACTGTTTTTT. This encodes CASSYDEGTNEKLFF. This sequence joins TRBV6-5 and TRBJ1-4, with no clear D. Germline CDR1 reads MNHEY; CDR2 reads SVGAGI. The CDR3 totals 15 residues. V was cut by 2 bases and J by 1 base, with 8 bases left in between.

The chain carries TRBV15 and TRBJ1-2; TRBD1 might be the D (6 bases). This CDR3 is built from 16 residues. With 1 base removed from V and 6 bases from J, the gap between germline ends came to 18 bases. Germline V gives CDR1 LNHNV, CDR2 YYDKDF (reference sequence). The CDR3 protein is CATSRVDKLGADGYTF. In DNA, the CDR3 is TGTGCCACCAGCAGAGTTGATAAACTGGGGGCGGATGGCTACACCTTC.

The chain uses TRBV19 and TRBJ1-2; 11 bases align to TRBD1. The CDR3 totals 13 residues. CDR1 and CDR2 (germline): LNHDA, SQIVND (reference sequence). V gave up 6 bases and J gave up 8 bases; unmatched junction bases: 5. The CDR3 loop is CASRMGQGGGYTF. The CDR3 DNA reads TGTGCCAGTAGAATGGGACAGGGGGGAGGCTACACCTTC.

The count of this clone is one. The chain links TRBV6-5 to TRBJ2-7; D remains ambiguous. CDR1 and CDR2 from the germline V gene are MNHEY and SVGAGI. Deletions cut 6 bases from V and 2 bases from J, with 17 bases between. This CDR3 is 15 amino acids long. The chain's CDR3 is CASSHSMAPTYEQYF. The CDR3 coding sequence is TGTGCCAGCAGCCATTCCATGGCCCCAACCTACGAGCAGTACTTC.

This chain connects TRBV11-2 to TRBJ1-5; D gene uncertain. V lost 1 base and J lost 0, with 4 bases in between. The CDR3 loop spans 14 amino acids. Germline V CDR1 and CDR2: SGHAT, FQNNGV. The CDR3 loop is CASSLGSSNQPQHF. The CDR3 region has the DNA TGTGCCAGCAGCTTAGGTAGTAGCAATCAGCCCCAGCATTTT.

DNA for the CDR3: TGTGCCAGCAGTTTAAAGAGGTTAGCGGTACCCTACAATGAGCAGTTCTTC. Protein product: CASSLKRLAVPYNEQFF. The V and J genes are TRBV27 and TRBJ2-1; possible D gene TRBD2, 6 bases. The CDR3 covers 17 residues. V dropped 2 bases and J dropped 2 bases, with 16 bases sitting between them. CDR1 is MNHEY, CDR2 SMNVEV, per germline (reference sequence).

The rearrangement uses TRBV4-1 and TRBJ1-4; 8 bases align to TRBD1. J was trimmed by 8 bases and V by 3 bases; bases with no gene match: 5. CDR3 length equals 14 residues. Per germline, CDR1 MGHRA and CDR2 YSYEKL. In DNA form, the CDR3 reads TGCGCCAGCAGCCACGGACAGGGCATAGAAAAACTGTTTTTT. Protein sequence: CASSHGQGIEKLFF.

This clone was observed a single time. The chain is built from TRBV13 and TRBJ2-7; D gene ambiguous. With 3 bases removed from V and 0 bases from J, the gap between germline ends came to 9 bases. Germline CDR1 and CDR2: PRHDT and FYEKMQ (reference sequence). This CDR3 has 14 residues. CDR3 sequence reads: CASSFGDTSYEQYF. The CDR3 bases are TGTGCCAGCAGCTTCGGAGATACCTCCTACGAGCAGTACTTC.

CDR3 bases: TGTGCCAGCACCCAAGACGGTCCGAACACCGGGGAGCTGTTTTTT. Translating gives CASTQDGPNTGELFF. The V gene is TRBV6-5, the J gene TRBJ2-2; D remains ambiguous. V dropped 7 bases and J dropped 0 bases, with 12 bases sitting between them. The CDR3 is 15 residues long. The germline CDR1 and CDR2 sequences are MNHEY and SVGAGI.

The genes are TRBV5-8 and TRBJ2-5, with TRBD1 matching over 7 bases. The V segment lost 0 bases and the J segment 3 bases; nucleotides outside the gene matches: 8. CDR3 length equals 16 residues. Germline V gives CDR1 SGHTS, CDR2 YDEGEE. CDR3: CASSLGPGQLEETQYF. DNA of the CDR3: TGTGCCAGCAGCTTGGGACCGGGACAGTTGGAAGAGACCCAGTACTTC.

This chain links TRBV4-3 with TRBJ2-5; D is possibly TRBD1 or TRBD2 (5 bases each). The J call may not be correct, given that the DNA end is closer to TRBJ2-7. This CDR3 spans 14 amino acids. The V gene's germline CDR1 is LGHNA and CDR2 YSLEER. The CDR3 nucleotides read TGCGCCAGCAGCCAAGGGGACCACTCCTACGAGCAGTACTTC. This encodes CASSQGDHSYEQYF.

The genes are TRBV13 and TRBJ1-1; a weak D match, TRBD1 (6 bases). The V end lost 7 bases, the J end lost 4 bases, and 19 bases lay between the germline ends. Per germline, CDR1 PRHDT and CDR2 FYEKMQ (reference sequence). The CDR3 loop spans 15 amino acids. The CDR3 DNA reads as TGTGCCAGCAACATAAGGGGGGGGCTGAGCACTGAAGCTTTCTTT. It codes for CASNIRGGLSTEAFF. Full variable domain (remainder filled in from reference TRBV13 and TRBJ1-1): AAGVIQSPRHLIKEKRETATLKCYPIPRHDTVYWYQQGPGQDPQFLISFYEKMQSDKGSIPDRFSAQQFSDYHSELNMSSLELGDSALYFCASNIRGGLSTEAFFGQGTRLTVV.

The genes are TRBV19 and TRBJ1-2, with 8 bases identical to TRBD1. This CDR3 is 15 amino acids long. With 7 bases clipped from V and 6 bases from J, the junction kept 13 bases outside the gene matches. CDR1 LNHDA and CDR2 SQIVND come from the germline V gene (reference sequence). The CDR3 region has the DNA TGTGCCAGTACCCTAACAGGGGGACTTTGGAATGGCTACACCTTC. Translating gives CASTLTGGLWNGYTF.

This rearrangement joins TRBV5-6 to TRBJ2-7, with 8 bases aligning to TRBD2. This CDR3 has 14 residues. Germline lookup yields CDR1 SGHDT and CDR2 YYEEEE. Trimming took 3 bases from V and 6 from J; bases not matched to a gene: 8. The CDR3 here is CASSSGTSLSEQYF. In DNA, the CDR3 is TGTGCCAGCAGCTCTGGGACTAGTTTGAGCGAGCAGTACTTC.